This T cell receptor beta chain was captured by sequencing in a study of tumor and adjacent non-tumor tissue in lung cancer. Study-level results: Higher tumor TCR diversity was associated with shorter survival. Top 100 clones took a larger repertoire share in normal lung.

From germline, CDR1 is SGHNT and CDR2 YYREEE (reference sequence). J was trimmed by 7 bases and V by 4 bases; bases with no gene match: 7. CDR3 length equals 16 residues. RNA was extracted from bulk tissue without any cell sorting. Three rounds of nested PCR, following a modified ARM-PCR protocol, produced the TCRbeta library. In TCRdb, the multiplex PCR reads were re-called with MiXCR into one record per CDR3 protein. Of 70,000 to 90,000 distinct CDR3 sequences listed, roughly 80% were seen once; the top ten hold about 12%. This clonotype was counted at least ten times. The antigen is undetermined. The V and J genes are TRBV5-4 and TRBJ2-2; 13 nucleotides line up with TRBD2. The source of this sequence is a woman aged 45-65 years with non-small cell lung cancer. Specimen: lung tumor tissue. The CDR3, as DNA: TGTGCCAGCAGCAGGACTAGCGGGAGTCGGAGCGGGGAGCTGTTTTTT. Its translation: CASSRTSGSRSGELFF.